The present T cell receptor (beta chain) was sequenced within a study of spatial heterogeneity in lung cancer. The overall study: Detected beta-chain sequences consistently exceeded alpha-chain sequences. The study's findings and limits: Counts of ubiquitous and regional expanded TCRs tracked ubiquitous and regional nonsynonymous mutations, respectively. The study found that expanded intratumoral alpha and beta TCR counts tracked tumor mutation counts.

TCRdb redid the calling of the 5' RACE reads with MiXCR, one entry per CDR3 protein. The sample records approximately 4,900 distinct CDR3 sequences, under 15% being singletons. The CDR3 runs to 13 residues. V lost 8 bases and J lost 8, with 15 bases in between. Germline CDR1 and CDR2: MNHEY and SVGAGI. Time point specified: sample taken at primary tumor resection. Untreated early-stage non-small cell lung cancer patients, some 70 in total, were the donors. Material for sequencing was whole RNA from tumor, nontumor lung or frozen PBMC, left unsorted. This clonotype was seen ten or more times. What it recognizes is unknown.

This receptor was identified in a female donor with early-stage non-small cell lung cancer. The V and J genes are TRBV6-5 and TRBJ1-4, with D unclear. Sequences were derived from lung tumor tissue, sampled at surgery. CDR3 protein: CASALGVGEKLFF. The CDR3 DNA reads TGTGCCAGCGCCCTGGGAGTCGGGGAAAAACTGTTTTTT.